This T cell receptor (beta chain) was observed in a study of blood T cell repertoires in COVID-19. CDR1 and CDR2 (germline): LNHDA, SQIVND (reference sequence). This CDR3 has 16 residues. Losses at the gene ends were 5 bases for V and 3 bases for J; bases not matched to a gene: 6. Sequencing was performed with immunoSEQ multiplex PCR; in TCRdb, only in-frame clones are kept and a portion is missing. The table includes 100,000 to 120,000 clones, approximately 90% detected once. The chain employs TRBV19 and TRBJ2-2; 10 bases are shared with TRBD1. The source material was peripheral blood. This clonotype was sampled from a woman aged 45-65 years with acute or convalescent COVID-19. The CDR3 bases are TGTGCCAGTAGTCCCCGGACAGGGGGGGACACCGGGGAGCTGTTTTTT. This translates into CASSPRTGGDTGELFF. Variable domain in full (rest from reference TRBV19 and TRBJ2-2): DGGITQSPKYLFRKEGQNVTLSCEQNLNHDAMYWYRQDPGQGLRLIYYSQIVNDFQKGDIAEGYSVSREKKESFPLTVTSAQKNPTAFYLCASSPRTGGDTGELFFGEGSRLTVL.